The T cell receptor (beta chain) described here comes from a study of cytomegalovirus exposure and HLA in healthy donors. The V gene end was trimmed by 0 bases and the J gene end by 2 bases; junction bases not matched to a gene: 8. CDR1 and CDR2 (germline): LGHNA, YSLEER. This CDR3 is 17 amino acids long. The data were produced by immunoSEQ multiplex PCR, yet TCRdb's version contains in-frame clones alone and is incomplete. The sample lists 80,000 to 100,000 clones; less than 90% were seen once. The sequence was collected from a man aged 18 to 29 in good health and CMV-seropositive. Material for sequencing was PBMCs. V usage is TRBV4-3 and J usage is TRBJ2-7; 9 bases line up with TRBD1. CDR3 bases: TGCGCCAGCAGCCAAGATAGGGGGACAGGGCCCGCCTACGAGCAGTACTTC. Its protein product is CASSQDRGTGPAYEQYF.